This TCR beta chain was obtained from a study of cytomegalovirus exposure and HLA in healthy donors (dated 2017 in TCRdb). Broadly, across the study: An earlier analysis of 587 of the donors reported 250 to 350 Gb of sequence data and some 110 million unique TCR beta sequences obtained from roughly 180 million T cells. Around 330 gigabases of sequencing data and 70 million to 100 million unique TCR sequences made up an early release that covered several hundred HLA-typed donors. The genetic ancestry cluster associated with self-reported Caucasian donors included approximately 85% of the 398 genotyped donors. The study aimed to test whether cataloging public T cell receptors could reveal signatures of past pathogen exposure. The study used immunosequencing to profile the T cell repertoires of more than 650 subjects and linked those repertoires to cytomegalovirus serostatus. Besides the first cohort of roughly 640 subjects, a separate validation cohort made up of about 120 different subjects was used. To predict cytomegalovirus infection status, the study brought together high-throughput TCR immunosequencing, statistical association of individual TCRs with disease status, and machine learning. A later analysis re-examined previously published TCR beta repertoires from around 670 donors and added high-resolution HLA genotyping to investigate patterns of TCR occurrence. Rather than using new phenotypic data, the later analysis identified candidate immune exposures from TCR beta sequences and from how often those sequences occurred across donors. In an earlier analysis of 550 to 700 of the donors, high-throughput TCR beta sequencing was used to judge whether each TCR beta V gene segment behaved as functional or pseudogenic. Donor age, sex, ethnicity and CMV serostatus were compiled alongside the repertoire data. A later genetic analysis used genome-wide SNP genotypes for about 65% of the 666 donors, treating that subset as a discovery cohort. All discovery cohort repertoires had been generated on a single sequencing platform. HLA typing included class I and class II loci at four-digit resolution. Typing coverage varied by locus: roughly 629-640 donors for A, B, C, DRB1 and DQB1; 522 for DQA1; some 610 for DPA1; under 490 for DPB1. Four to six DR-DQ haplotypes were handled as single units for association and clustering, since linkage in the cohort was strong. On average, around 240,000 unique TCR beta nucleotide sequences were sequenced per donor among a few hundred genotyped donors of the cohort, with roughly a sixth of those sequences being non-productive.

Turning to this clone: No cognate antigen has been identified for it. No base-level quality is on record; no much larger clone is a single base apart.

In total, approximately 700 healthy bone marrow donors made up the cohort. At the time of sampling, all cohort members were nominally healthy, though unrecorded immune exposures were likely present. The donor was CMV seronegative and belonged to the group of 380 or so seronegative cohort members. Each donor provided a peripheral blood sample, and peripheral blood mononuclear cells were used for TCR beta sequencing. The Qiagen DNeasy Blood Extraction Kit was used to extract genomic DNA from the blood cell samples. In the germline V gene, CDR1 corresponds to SGHTA and CDR2 to FQGNSA. Trimming removed 0 bases from V and 2 bases from J, leaving 14 bases between the germline ends. From its cysteine to its phenylalanine, the CDR3 spans 17 amino acids. Only the CDR3 portion is preserved as DNA: 51 bases, with reading frame beginning at the first base. Paper-wide results and their limitations: In a later analysis, over 15,000 TCR beta sequences were associated with specific HLA alleles at a false discovery rate of 0.05. Broadly in line with IMGT annotations, most TCR beta V segments showed up in productive rearrangements about 87% or about 30% of the time in an earlier analysis of a few hundred of the donors. A group of highly shared sequence variants was considered likely to be a technical artifact of the sequencing pipeline. Presence/absence analyses assumed roughly uniform sequencing depth across donors, an assumption that may not hold. The study listed around 160 TCR beta chains as associated with cytomegalovirus. Linkage disequilibrium might explain the correlated functional status among segregating V segments, but an unknown experimental factor could not be ruled out. For the cohort, immune exposure information was limited to CMV serostatus. Cytomegalovirus status was reported to be diagnosed by the classifier with high specificity and sensitivity in both the original and validation cohorts. A further reported finding was that TCR beta sequences accurately predicted the HLA-A and HLA-B alleles for most subjects in the first cohort. Because counts were too low, around 17 rarely observed V segments, including chromosome 9 orphons, were left out of the earlier analysis of about 500 of the donors. Strong co-occurrence of HLA alleles, especially DR and DQ, made assigning TCR associations to individual alleles difficult. A later analysis reported that several top co-occurrence clusters appeared linked to parvovirus B19, influenza, CMV and Epstein-Barr virus. According to a later genetic analysis, donors in an Asian-associated ancestry cluster had fewer N-insertions in productive TCRs than the approximately 670-donor mean. Because HLA typing was missing for some donors at each locus, association tests included only the typed subset. V-gene and J-gene trimming of TCR beta chains was associated with a missense DCLRE1C variant in a later genetic analysis, and the association was replicated in an independent cohort. A later analysis found that most CMV-associated TCR beta chains appeared HLA-restricted, with HLA associations seemingly driven largely by CMV exposure. In a later analysis, TCR association rates were found to vary across HLA loci, with the most associated TCRs seen for DRB1 alleles and the fewest for HLA-C alleles. Most TCR sequences were observed very rarely across donors, whereas some public TCRs were present in many individuals. This cohort had only TCR beta chains sequenced, and the lack of alpha or paired-chain data limited which features could be detected. In a later analysis, HLA-associated TCR beta chains were found to be more clonally expanded and to have lower generation probabilities than equally common non-associated chains. It was suggested by the authors that the approach could potentially be generalized to other disease states and immunological phenotypes. In vitro tests confirmed that a few of the cytomegalovirus-associated TCR beta chains recognize cytomegalovirus antigens. The 87-base-pair reads could not distinguish some IMGT-functional V segments, including TRBV6-2 and TRBV6-3, so those segments were excluded.

Receptor libraries were prepared by the immunoSEQ multiplex PCR assay. The multiplex PCR relied on a mix of 60 forward primers for TCR Vbeta segments and 13 reverse primers for TCR Jbeta segments. The CDR3 region of rearranged TCR beta genes was amplified from genomic DNA with a multiplex PCR assay. Amplified TCR beta libraries were sequenced as 87-base-pair reads on the Illumina HiSeq System. Per the source publication's procedure: Across the roughly 700 repertoires, a later analysis counted some 81 million unique TCR beta chains, roughly 11 million of which were shared by at least two donors. Raw reads were error-corrected and collapsed into unique sequences with a nearest-neighbor algorithm that merged closely related sequences to remove PCR and sequencing errors. To assign V, D and J gene segments, CDR3 sequences were aligned to IMGT reference sequences. Each retained sequence needed at least a six-nucleotide match to both a V gene segment and a J gene segment. Rearrangements were called productive when the CDR3 lacked stop codons and stayed in frame with V and J; all others were non-productive. Following IMGT convention, CDR3 was defined as the stretch from the second conserved V-encoded cysteine to the conserved J-encoded phenylalanine. In an earlier analysis of more than 550 of the donors, sequences lacking an unambiguous match to a single V gene segment were excluded. An earlier analysis of 587 of the donors called V segments functional above 56.7% productive rearrangements and segregating when the between-donor standard deviation exceeded 5%. A statistical classification framework was built for diagnosing cytomegalovirus status from the catalog of TCR beta chain sequences. A later analysis assigned V and J genes by comparing TCR nucleotide sequences with IMGT/GENE-DB human TR gene sequences. The TCRdist pipeline was used in a later analysis to assign CDR3 sequences and most-parsimonious VDJ recombination scenarios. A later analysis defined each TCR beta chain by its CDR3 amino acid sequence plus V-gene family, and excluded reads lacking a unique V-gene family. As a way to deal with suspected cross-contamination and a sequencing artifact, a later analysis dropped 450 to 600 nucleotide sequences that were highly shared and had low generation probability. In a later analysis, a clonal expansion index for each public chain was calculated from normalized within-repertoire ranks of inferred template counts. Generation probabilities in a later analysis came from a VDJ recombination model fitted to out-of-frame rearrangements, and those results were checked against IGoR. In a later analysis, hypergeometric tests were used to score TCR-TCR, TCR-HLA and TCR-CMV co-occurrence, with a repertoire-size bias correction applied to TCR pairs. A later analysis estimated false discovery rates by permuting HLA or CMV assignments 20 times. In a later analysis, co-occurring TCRs were grouped using DBSCAN, with TCRdist sequence similarity added in when clustering inside HLA-allele-positive subsets. Repertoires with fewer than 30,000 or more than 120,000 public chains, plus five repertoires with anomalous nucleotide sharing, were excluded from co-occurrence clustering. In its TCRdb copy, this immuneACCESS table keeps in-frame sequences only and misses some clones. Where compared with another copy, unresolved V genes explain less than half of these, and the others have no known cause. The V and J calls and the clone size are those of that table, but D and trimming were determined from the DNA. Counted in this sample were 100,000 to 150,000 clones; 60% to 85% of them appeared once. The ten biggest clones cover more than 1.5% of the sample.

This chain joins TRBV7-2 to TRBJ1-3; TRBD1 is perhaps the D gene, given 5 matching bases. The TCR comes from a man aged 50-60 years in good health and CMV-seronegative. Sequenced sample: PBMCs. In nucleotide form, the sequence is TGTGCCAGCAGCTTAGCGCTATCAGGGAGGGCTGGAAACACCATATATTTT. Translated, it reads CASSLALSGRAGNTIYF. With the portions outside the CDR3 filled from the reference TRBV7-2 and TRBJ1-3 genes, the complete variable region becomes GAGVSQSPSNKVTEKGKDVELRCDPISGHTALYWYRQSLGQGLEFLIYFQGNSAPDKSGLPSDRFSAERTGGSVSTLTIQRTQQEDSAVYLCASSLALSGRAGNTIYFGEGSWLTVV.